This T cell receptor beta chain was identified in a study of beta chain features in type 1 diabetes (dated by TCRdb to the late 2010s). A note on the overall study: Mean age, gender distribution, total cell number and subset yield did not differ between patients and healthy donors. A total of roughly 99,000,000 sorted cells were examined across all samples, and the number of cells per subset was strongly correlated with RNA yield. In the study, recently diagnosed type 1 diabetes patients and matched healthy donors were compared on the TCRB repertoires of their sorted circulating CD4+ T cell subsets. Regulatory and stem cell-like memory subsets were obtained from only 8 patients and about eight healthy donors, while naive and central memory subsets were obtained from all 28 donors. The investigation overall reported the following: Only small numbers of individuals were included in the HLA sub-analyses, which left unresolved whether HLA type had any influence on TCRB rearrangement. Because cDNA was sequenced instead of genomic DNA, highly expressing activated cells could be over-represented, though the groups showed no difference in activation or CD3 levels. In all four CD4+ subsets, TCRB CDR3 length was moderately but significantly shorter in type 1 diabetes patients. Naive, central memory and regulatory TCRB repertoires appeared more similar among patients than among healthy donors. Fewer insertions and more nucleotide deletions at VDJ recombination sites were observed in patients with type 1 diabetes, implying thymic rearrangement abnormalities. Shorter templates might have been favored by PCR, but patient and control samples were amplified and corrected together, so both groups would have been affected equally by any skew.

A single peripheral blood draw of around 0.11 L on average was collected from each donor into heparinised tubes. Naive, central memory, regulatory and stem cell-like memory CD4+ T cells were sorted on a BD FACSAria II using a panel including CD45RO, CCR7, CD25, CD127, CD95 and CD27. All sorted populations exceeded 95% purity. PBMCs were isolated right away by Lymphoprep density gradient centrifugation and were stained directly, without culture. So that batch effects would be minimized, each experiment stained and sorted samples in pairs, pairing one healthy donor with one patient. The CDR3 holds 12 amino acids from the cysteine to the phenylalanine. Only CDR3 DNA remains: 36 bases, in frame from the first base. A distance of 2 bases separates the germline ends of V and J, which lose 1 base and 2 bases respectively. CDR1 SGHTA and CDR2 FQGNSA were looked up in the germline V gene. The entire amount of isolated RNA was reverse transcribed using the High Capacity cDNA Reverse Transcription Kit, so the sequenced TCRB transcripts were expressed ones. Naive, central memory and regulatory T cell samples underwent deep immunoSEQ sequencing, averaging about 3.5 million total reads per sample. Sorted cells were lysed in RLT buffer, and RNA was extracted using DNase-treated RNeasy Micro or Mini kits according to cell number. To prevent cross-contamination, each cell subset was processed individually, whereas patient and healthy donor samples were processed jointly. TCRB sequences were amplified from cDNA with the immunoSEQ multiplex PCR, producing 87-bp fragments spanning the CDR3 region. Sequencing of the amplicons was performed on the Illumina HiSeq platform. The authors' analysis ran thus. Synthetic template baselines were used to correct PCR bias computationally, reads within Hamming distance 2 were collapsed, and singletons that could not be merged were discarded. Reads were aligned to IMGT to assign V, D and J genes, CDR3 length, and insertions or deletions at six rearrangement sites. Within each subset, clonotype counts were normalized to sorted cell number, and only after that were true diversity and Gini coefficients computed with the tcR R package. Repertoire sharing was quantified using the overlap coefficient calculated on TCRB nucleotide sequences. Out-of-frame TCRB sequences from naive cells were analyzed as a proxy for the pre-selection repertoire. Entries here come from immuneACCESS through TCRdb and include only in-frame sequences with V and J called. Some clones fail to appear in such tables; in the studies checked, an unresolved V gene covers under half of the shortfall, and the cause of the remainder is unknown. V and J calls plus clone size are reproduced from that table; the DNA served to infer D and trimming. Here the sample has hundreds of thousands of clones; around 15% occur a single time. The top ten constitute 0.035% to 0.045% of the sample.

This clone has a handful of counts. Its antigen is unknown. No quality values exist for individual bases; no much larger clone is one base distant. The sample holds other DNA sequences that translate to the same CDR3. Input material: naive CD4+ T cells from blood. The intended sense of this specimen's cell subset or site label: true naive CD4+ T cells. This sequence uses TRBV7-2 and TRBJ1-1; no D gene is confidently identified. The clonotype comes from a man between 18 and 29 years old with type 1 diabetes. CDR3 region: CASSLVNTEAFF. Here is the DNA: TGTGCCAGCAGCTTAGTAAACACTGAAGCTTTCTTT.